These 19 T cell receptor beta chains were all obtained from the same sample, sequenced in a study of blood T cell repertoires in COVID-19 (TCRdb year 2020). Library preparation was by the immunoSEQ multiplex PCR assay. The table was pulled from immuneACCESS by TCRdb, which kept in-frame rearrangements only. Such tables lose some clones; where checked, under half of the loss comes from unresolved V genes, and the rest has no known cause. The sample table holds roughly 70,000 clones, of which about 85% were seen once. Together, the top ten hold almost 4% of the sample. Sequencing used peripheral blood. The receptor source for this set is a man aged 65 to 85 with active COVID-19.

This clone appeared a few times. CDR3 amino acids: CASSIARGSYPNTEAFF. For the CDR3, the DNA is TGTGCCAGTAGTATAGCCCGCGGGAGCTACCCGAACACTGAAGCTTTCTTT. The rearrangement uses TRBV19 and TRBJ1-1; no definite D call. The ends were cut back, 1 base at V and 1 base at J, with 16 bases in the middle. The germline CDR1 and CDR2 sequences are LNHDA and SQIVND (reference sequence). This CDR3 has 17 amino acids.

The rearrangement links TRBV7-9 to TRBJ2-5, with TRBD2 matching 14 bases. The CDR3 is made up of 18 amino acids. Germline CDR1 and CDR2: SEHNR and FQNEAQ (reference sequence). V gave up 0 bases and J gave up 5 bases; unmatched junction bases: 8. The CDR3 bases are TGTGCCAGCAGCTTAGCCCGACTAGCGGGAGGGCCAAGGGAGACCCAGTACTTC. It yields the protein CASSLARLAGGPRETQYF. Full variable domain (rest looked up from reference TRBV7-9 and TRBJ2-5): DTGVSQNPRHKITKRGQNVTFRCDPISEHNRLYWYRQTLGQGPEFLTYFQNEAQLEKSRLLSDRFSAERPKGSFSTLEIQRTEQGDSAMYLCASSLARLAGGPRETQYFGPGTRLLVL.

This clone was observed once. This chain links TRBV4-3 with TRBJ2-3, with a tentative D call TRBD2 (5 bases). The V end was cut by 0 bases, the J end by 5 bases, with 15 bases between. Germline V gene sequence: CDR1 LGHNA, CDR2 YSLEER. This CDR3 has 16 amino acids. In DNA form, the CDR3 reads TGCGCCAGCAGCCAAGATGAGGGCCAGACGAGAGATACGCAGTATTTT. It encodes CASSQDEGQTRDTQYF.

This rearrangement joins TRBV30 to TRBJ1-1, with D hard to call. V was clipped by 2 bases and J by 1 base, with 11 bases between them. The CDR3 loop spans 14 amino acids. Germline V gene data show CDR1 as GTSNPN and CDR2 as SVGIG (reference sequence). CDR3 DNA sequence: TGTGCCTGGAGTCTTGATGCGAGGAACACTGAAGCTTTCTTT. Translated, it gives CAWSLDARNTEAFF.

J is TRBJ2-3 and V is TRBV6-5, with D possibly being TRBD2 (5 bases). V shed 8 bases and J shed 0 bases, with 12 bases lying between them. CDR3 length: 14 amino acids. Germline values: CDR1 MNHEY, CDR2 SVGAGI. The CDR3 region has the DNA TGTGCCAGCGGGGTTGGCGGGAGCACAGATACGCAGTATTTT. Encoded protein: CASGVGGSTDTQYF.

This chain links TRBV7-9 with TRBJ1-1, with a possible D match to TRBD1 (6 bases). Trimming removed 5 bases from V and 6 bases from J, with 10 bases in between. The length of the CDR3 is 12 residues. Germline V CDR1 and CDR2: SEHNR, FQNEAQ (reference sequence). The CDR3 DNA is TGTGCCAGCAGCCGGTGGGGGCCTGAAGCTTTCTTT. Its protein is CASSRWGPEAFF.

The V and J genes are TRBV3-1 (or the pseudogene TRBV3-2) and TRBJ1-1; 7 bases line up with TRBD1. The CDR3 spans 14 residues. Trimming at V came to 3 bases and at J to 1 base, leaving 2 bases not matched to a gene. Germline lookup yields CDR1 LGHDT and CDR2 YNNKEL (reference sequence). Here the CDR3 reads CASSHRDRNTEAFF. The CDR3 nucleotides read TGTGCCAGCAGCCACCGGGACAGGAACACTGAAGCTTTCTTT.

The V and J genes are TRBV7-2 and TRBJ2-7; tentatively, D is TRBD1 (5 bases). Germline CDR1 and CDR2: SGHTA and FQGNSA. The CDR3 is 15 amino acids. The V gene lost 1 base and the J gene lost 2 bases, with 12 bases spanning the gap. The CDR3 spells CASSLGGRNPYEQYF. The CDR3 DNA reads as TGTGCCAGCAGCTTAGGGGGCAGGAACCCCTACGAGCAGTACTTC.

This chain links TRBV3-1 (or the pseudogene TRBV3-2) with TRBJ2-7; TRBD2 agrees at 11 bases. CDR1 LGHDT and CDR2 YNNKEL come from the germline V gene (reference sequence). V shed 8 bases and J 1 base; nucleotides not matched to a gene: 16. This CDR3 has 18 residues. The CDR3 is CASPTGTSGPTASYEQYF. The CDR3 coding sequence is TGTGCCAGCCCGACCGGGACTAGCGGCCCCACGGCGTCCTACGAGCAGTACTTC.

The chain employs TRBV7-2 and TRBJ2-3, with 9 positions matching TRBD2. There are 16 residues in the CDR3. Looked up from germline, CDR1 is SGHTA and CDR2 is FQGNSA. V shed 1 base, J shed 5 bases, and the junction held 7 bases outside the gene matches. The CDR3 sequence: CASSLEGREGVDTQYF. The DNA of the CDR3 is TGTGCCAGCAGCTTAGAGGGGCGGGAGGGGGTAGATACGCAGTATTTT.

V is TRBV6-2 or TRBV6-3 and J is TRBJ2-2; tentatively, D is TRBD1 or TRBD2 (5 bases each). CDR3 length equals 14 residues. Trimming removed 6 bases at V and 3 bases at J, with 11 bases between. The V gene's germline CDR1 is MNHEY and CDR2 SVGEGT. CDR3 protein: CASSPGRDTGELFF. The CDR3 DNA follows: TGTGCCAGCAGCCCAGGGCGGGACACCGGGGAGCTGTTTTTT.

This clone was observed a handful of times. The genes are TRBV11-3 and TRBJ1-1; D is unresolved. V lost 7 bases and J 3 bases, leaving 18 bases between the germline ends. The germline V gene has CDR1 SGHNT and CDR2 YENEEA. This CDR3 region has 15 residues. The CDR3 DNA follows: TGTGCCAGCAATGACGGGTCCGGGTGGGACACTGAAGCTTTCTTT. This translates into CASNDGSGWDTEAFF.

The V and J genes are TRBV27 and TRBJ2-3; 15 bases fit TRBD2. The CDR3 consists of 17 residues. V shed 1 base and J 1 base; nucleotides not matched to a gene: 0. Germline V gives CDR1 MNHEY, CDR2 SMNVEV (reference sequence). The CDR3 spells CASSLWTSGRGTDTQYF. The CDR3, as DNA: TGTGCCAGCAGTTTATGGACTAGCGGGAGGGGCACAGATACGCAGTATTTT.

The J gene is TRBJ1-5, the V gene TRBV2; a weak D match, TRBD1 (6 bases). Germline V lookup: CDR1 SNHLY, CDR2 FYNNEI. There are 14 residues in the CDR3. V was cut by 6 bases and J by 7 bases, with 16 bases left in between. CDR3 region: CASSPTGGWQPQHF. CDR3 DNA: TGTGCCAGCAGCCCAACGGGGGGCTGGCAGCCCCAGCATTTT.

This clone has just a few counts. This chain links TRBV11-2 with TRBJ2-7; 9 bases align to TRBD1. The CDR3 spans 14 residues. The germline gives CDR1 SGHAT, CDR2 FQNNGV. The ends lost 4 bases at V and 6 bases at J; junction bases unmatched: 7. The CDR3 sequence: CASSWYRGRREQYF. CDR3 nucleotide sequence: TGTGCCAGCAGCTGGTACAGGGGGCGTCGCGAGCAGTACTTC.

This rearrangement joins TRBV5-1 to TRBJ2-2; 13 bases align to TRBD2. The junction had 4 bases not matched to a gene; V was cut back by 1 base and J by 1 base. The germline V gene has CDR1 SGHRS and CDR2 YFSETQ. This CDR3 is 18 amino acids long. DNA of the CDR3: TGCGCCAGCAGCTTGCTTACTAGCGGGAGGGGGAACACCGGGGAGCTGTTTTTT. Protein: CASSLLTSGRGNTGELFF.

The rearrangement uses TRBV5-7 and TRBJ2-1; tentatively, D is TRBD2 (6 bases). TRBV5-7 falls under the ORF class, with uncertain function. With 1 base removed from V and 0 bases from J, the gap between germline ends came to 20 bases. The length of the CDR3 is 19 residues. CDR3 bases: TGTGCCAGCAGCTTGCTACTAGCCCCAGCAATGAGCTCCTACAATGAGCAGTTCTTC. This codes for CASSLLLAPAMSSYNEQFF.

The rearrangement links TRBV30 to TRBJ2-5; 12 bases fit TRBD2. The V segment lost 0 bases and the J segment 4 bases; nucleotides outside the gene matches: 12. CDR1 and CDR2 (germline): GTSNPN, SVGIG (reference sequence). The length of the CDR3 is 18 residues. For the CDR3, the DNA is TGTGCCTGGAGTGTGTCTATTGGACTAGCGGGATTTGGAGAGACCCAGTACTTC. Translated: CAWSVSIGLAGFGETQYF.

This clone is a singleton in its sample. This chain links TRBV3-1 (or the pseudogene TRBV3-2) with TRBJ1-1, with D perhaps matching TRBD1 (5 bases). Trimming took 1 base from V and 5 from J, leaving 11 bases between them. This CDR3 has 14 amino acids. Germline CDR1 LGHDT, CDR2 YNNKEL (reference sequence). The CDR3 nucleotides are TGTGCCAGCAGCCAAGGCCGGGGGGGGACTGAAGCTTTCTTT. Amino acids: CASSQGRGGTEAFF.